This T cell receptor beta chain was recovered during a study of CD8 T cells in Susac syndrome. General study results and limits: Within Susac syndrome CD4+ T cell repertoires, clonal expansion was not evident. The TCR sequencing and HLA analysis in the study involved a relatively small number of individuals, as the study acknowledged.

CD8+ and CD4+ blood T cells underwent TCR beta sequencing. The recently defined diagnostic criteria for definite or probable disease were met by the Susac syndrome patients. Germline V gene sequence: CDR1 DFQATT, CDR2 SNEGSKA (reference sequence). The CDR3 consists of 16 residues. V was cut by 1 base and J by 3 bases, with 17 bases left in between. This clonotype was counted a single time. Its antigen is not known. Random hexamers primed reverse transcription of 0.5 to 1 ug RNA. TCRdb independently ran MiXCR on the immunoSEQ multiplex PCR reads; one entry per CDR3 protein. The sample has about 140,000 distinct CDR3 sequences, over 90% seen once.

The genes are TRBV20-1 and TRBJ2-3; no firm D call. The clonotype comes from a human donor with Susac syndrome. The sample was CD4+ T cells from PBMCs. Here the CDR3 reads CSARAPGSSITDTQYF. The CDR3, as DNA: TGCAGTGCTAGAGCCCCCGGGTCGAGTATAACAGATACGCAGTATTTT.